A single count supports the clone carrying this T cell receptor beta chain. The data were taken from a study of blood T cell repertoires in COVID-19. Study-wide context: From T cells, B-cell-depleted T cells, or PBMCs came the material, which was cDNA or gDNA.

In assigning cohorts, the study relied on participant-reported clinical history. CDR3 length: 14 residues. V shed 4 bases and J shed 3 bases, with 13 bases lying between them. Germline V CDR1 and CDR2: SGHRS, YFSETQ. Generated by immunoSEQ multiplex PCR, the TCRdb table keeps only in-frame clones and is missing some. The sample carries fewer than 500,000 clones, 85% to 90% recorded once. The sequence was obtained from a woman aged 25-40 years with acute COVID-19. Specimen: PBMCs or T cells enriched from blood (not recorded which). The chain is built from TRBV5-1 and TRBJ2-5, with D possibly matching TRBD1 (6 bases). Written as DNA, the CDR3 is TGCGCCAGCAGCGCCCGGGACACGAAAGAGACCCAGTACTTC. Translated: CASSARDTKETQYF.